This is a list of T cell receptor beta chains from one sample in a study of blood T cell repertoires in COVID-19. Generated by immunoSEQ multiplex PCR, the TCRdb table keeps only in-frame clones and is missing some. The sample holds 130,000 to 150,000 clones, about 87% seen once. The sequenced sample consisted of peripheral blood. The source of these receptors is a woman aged 50 to 60 with acute or convalescent COVID-19. Both conserved end residues are part of each CDR3. Fields, in order: J gene, clone size, V gene, D gene, CDR3 DNA, CDR3 protein. A D gene is named only where the DNA matches it firmly. Rows give clone size only sometimes, using once, few, many, or a class for an expanded clone.

J: TRBJ1-1; size: NA; V: TRBV25-1; D: NA; DNA: TGTGCCAGCAGTGATTCCCCCGGCAGGGGATGGAACACTGAAGCTTTCTTT; CDR3: CASSDSPGRGWNTEAFF
J: TRBJ1-3; size: NA; V: TRBV19; D: NA; DNA: TGTGCCAGTAGTATAGGTGGGGCGTCCGGAAACACCATATATTTT; CDR3: CASSIGGASGNTIYF
J: TRBJ2-7; size: NA; V: TRBV20-1; D: TRBD2; DNA: TGCAGTGCTAGTGACCCCAGAGCGGGGGGCCCCTACGAGCAGTACTTC; CDR3: CSASDPRAGGPYEQYF
J: TRBJ2-1; size: NA; V: TRBV18; D: NA; DNA: TGTGCCAGCTCACCTTTAATATTGGGGCAAGGCGAGAACAATGAGCAGTTCTTC; CDR3: CASSPLILGQGENNEQFF
J: TRBJ1-1; size: NA; V: TRBV10-3; D: NA; DNA: TGTGCCATCAGGGCGACAGGCTTCTTGAACACTGAAGCTTTCTTT; CDR3: CAIRATGFLNTEAFF
J: TRBJ1-1; size: NA; V: TRBV9; D: NA; DNA: TGTGCCAGCAGCGTAGTAGGGGCAGGCGGGAACACTGAAGCTTTCTTT; CDR3: CASSVVGAGGNTEAFF
J: TRBJ2-7; size: NA; V: TRBV11-2; D: NA; DNA: TGTGCCAGCAGCTTAGGGAGGACGGATTCCTACGAGCAGTACTTC; CDR3: CASSLGRTDSYEQYF
J: TRBJ2-3; size: NA; V: TRBV9; D: TRBD2; DNA: TGTGCCAGCAGCCCCCATTTACTAGCGGGAGCTGATACGCAGTATTTT; CDR3: CASSPHLLAGADTQYF
J: TRBJ2-7; size: NA; V: TRBV29-1; D: TRBD2; DNA: TGCAGCGTCGGAGGGGCTAGCGGGAGCAATTCCTACGAGCAGTACTTC; CDR3: CSVGGASGSNSYEQYF
J: TRBJ1-2; size: few; V: TRBV5-1; D: NA; DNA: TGCGCCAGCAGCCCGCCCTCGACAGGTCGCTATGGCTACACCTTC; CDR3: CASSPPSTGRYGYTF
J: TRBJ1-2; size: NA; V: TRBV19; D: NA; DNA: TGTGCCAGTGGAGGGGAAGGCTATGGCTACACCTTC; CDR3: CASGGEGYGYTF
J: TRBJ1-1; size: NA; V: TRBV9; D: NA; DNA: TGTGCCAGCAGCCCGAGGCAGGGGTCTAGTTCTGAAGCTTTCTTT; CDR3: CASSPRQGSSSEAFF
J: TRBJ2-7; size: NA; V: TRBV6-5; D: NA; DNA: TGTGCCAGCAGTTCGGGACAATACTACGAGCAGTACTTC; CDR3: CASSSGQYYEQYF
J: TRBJ2-1; size: NA; V: TRBV9; D: TRBD2; DNA: TGTGCCAGCAGCGTAGTTATGGCTAGCGGCCCCTACAATGAGCAGTTCTTC; CDR3: CASSVVMASGPYNEQFF
J: TRBJ2-7; size: NA; V: TRBV5-1; D: TRBD1; DNA: TGCGCCAGCAGCCCGCGGACAGGGCAATCCTACGAGCAGTACTTC; CDR3: CASSPRTGQSYEQYF
J: TRBJ1-4; size: many; V: TRBV11-2; D: NA; DNA: TGTGCCAGCAGCCTCAGGGGATTAGCTAATGAAAAACTGTTTTTT; CDR3: CASSLRGLANEKLFF
J: TRBJ2-3; size: NA; V: TRBV9; D: NA; DNA: TGTGCCAGCAGCGTAGGGGGCAGGACGGGCACAGATACGCAGTATTTT; CDR3: CASSVGGRTGTDTQYF
J: TRBJ1-6; size: NA; V: TRBV5-6; D: TRBD1; DNA: TGTGCCAGCAGCGCAGGGGGCTCCTATAATTCACCCCTCCACTTT; CDR3: CASSAGGSYNSPLHF
J: TRBJ1-5; size: NA; V: TRBV28; D: TRBD1; DNA: TGTGCCAGCAGTAAAACCGGACAGGGGGCAAATCAGCCCCAGCATTTT; CDR3: CASSKTGQGANQPQHF
J: TRBJ2-7; size: NA; V: TRBV6-2/TRBV6-3; D: TRBD1; DNA: TGTGCCAGCAGTTATAGAGGGACAGGGACCAACGAGCAGTACTTC; CDR3: CASSYRGTGTNEQYF
J: TRBJ2-3; size: once; V: TRBV13; D: TRBD2; DNA: TGTGCCAGCAGCCCAACTAGCGGCACAGATACGCAGTATTTT; CDR3: CASSPTSGTDTQYF
J: TRBJ1-3; size: NA; V: TRBV4-1; D: NA; DNA: TGCGCCAGCAGCCAAGAAGGGACATCTGGAAACACCATATATTTT; CDR3: CASSQEGTSGNTIYF
J: TRBJ1-2; size: NA; V: TRBV5-4; D: NA; DNA: TGTGCCAGCAATCGGGAGCGAGACTATGGCTACACCTTC; CDR3: CASNRERDYGYTF
J: TRBJ2-7; size: NA; V: TRBV3-1/TRBV3-2; D: NA; DNA: TGTGCCAGCAGCCACGGGGATCAACCTTCCTACGAGCAGTACTTC; CDR3: CASSHGDQPSYEQYF
J: TRBJ1-1; size: NA; V: TRBV4-1; D: NA; DNA: TGCGCCAGCAGCCAAGGTTCGGAAGGGGCCTGGAACACTGAAGCTTTCTTT; CDR3: CASSQGSEGAWNTEAFF
J: TRBJ1-5; size: NA; V: TRBV24-1; D: TRBD1; DNA: TGTGCCACCAGTGGACCGGGACAGGGGGCTCCAAATAGCAATCAGCCCCAGCATTTT; CDR3: CATSGPGQGAPNSNQPQHF
J: TRBJ1-2; size: NA; V: TRBV5-5; D: NA; DNA: TGTGCCAGCAGCTTGGGGAACAGGGATGGCTACACCTTC; CDR3: CASSLGNRDGYTF
J: TRBJ1-3; size: once; V: TRBV30; D: NA; DNA: TGTGCCTCGACATTCTCTGGAAACACCATATATTTT; CDR3: CASTFSGNTIYF
J: TRBJ1-2; size: NA; V: TRBV19; D: TRBD1; DNA: TGTGCCAGTAGTATCCCCGGGACAGGGATGTATGGCTACACCTTC; CDR3: CASSIPGTGMYGYTF
J: TRBJ1-1; size: NA; V: TRBV11-2; D: NA; DNA: TGTGCCAGCAGCTTAGGAGATGAAGCTTTCTTT; CDR3: CASSLGDEAFF
J: TRBJ2-1; size: NA; V: TRBV6-6; D: TRBD2; DNA: TGTGCCAGCACTGACCCTAGCGGATACAATGAGCAGTTCTTC; CDR3: CASTDPSGYNEQFF
J: TRBJ2-1; size: NA; V: TRBV5-1; D: TRBD2; DNA: TGCGCCAGCAGCTTGGCGGTACTAGCGGGGGGGAAGAGCTCCTACAATGAGCAGTTCTTC; CDR3: CASSLAVLAGGKSSYNEQFF
J: TRBJ2-3; size: NA; V: TRBV5-1; D: TRBD2; DNA: TGCGCCAGCAGCCTACTAGCGGGGGAAGATACGCAGTATTTT; CDR3: CASSLLAGEDTQYF
J: TRBJ2-7; size: NA; V: TRBV19; D: TRBD2; DNA: TGTGCCAGTAGTTTCTCGGGACTAGCGGGAGCGAACGAGCAGTACTTC; CDR3: CASSFSGLAGANEQYF
J: TRBJ1-2; size: NA; V: TRBV7-2; D: NA; DNA: TGTGCCAGCAGCTTAAACCCGGGGGGGGGTAGTAACTATGGCTACACCTTC; CDR3: CASSLNPGGGSNYGYTF
J: TRBJ2-1; size: NA; V: TRBV5-6; D: TRBD2; DNA: TGTGCCAGCAGCATAATCACTAGCGGGAGGGCCTCATACAATGAGCAGTTCTTC; CDR3: CASSIITSGRASYNEQFF
J: TRBJ2-3; size: NA; V: TRBV6-5; D: TRBD2; DNA: TGTGCCAGCAGTTCCCCACTAGCGGGGGGCACAGATACGCAGTATTTT; CDR3: CASSSPLAGGTDTQYF
J: TRBJ1-2; size: NA; V: TRBV18; D: TRBD1; DNA: TGTGCCAGCTCACCATTGAACAGGGGGCGCGACTATGGCTACACCTTC; CDR3: CASSPLNRGRDYGYTF
J: TRBJ2-1; size: NA; V: TRBV7-2; D: TRBD2; DNA: TGTGCCAGCAGCGCAACTAGCGGGGGTTCCTACAATGAGCAGTTCTTC; CDR3: CASSATSGGSYNEQFF
J: TRBJ2-7; size: NA; V: TRBV6-6; D: TRBD1; DNA: TGTGCCAGCAGCGAGCCGGGACAGGGCCTCTACGAGCAGTACTTC; CDR3: CASSEPGQGLYEQYF
J: TRBJ1-6; size: NA; V: TRBV2; D: TRBD1; DNA: TGTGCCAGCAGAATAGGACAGGGTGTTTACAATTCACCCCTCCACTTT; CDR3: CASRIGQGVYNSPLHF
J: TRBJ1-2; size: NA; V: TRBV7-8; D: NA; DNA: TGTGCCAGCAGCGAGTCGCGGGGCGCTTGGGGCTACACCTTC; CDR3: CASSESRGAWGYTF
J: TRBJ1-3; size: NA; V: TRBV6-2/TRBV6-3; D: NA; DNA: TGTGCCAGCAGCTCAGGGGATTCGAGAAACACCATATATTTT; CDR3: CASSSGDSRNTIYF
J: TRBJ2-4; size: NA; V: TRBV29-1; D: NA; DNA: TGCAGCGTTGAAAGGTGGGGCTCTTTAGCCAAAAACATTCAGTACTTC; CDR3: CSVERWGSLAKNIQYF
J: TRBJ2-2; size: NA; V: TRBV5-1; D: TRBD1; DNA: TGCGCCAGCAGCTCCAACCCGATTCCGGGACAGGGCCCCAACGGGGAGCTGTTTTTT; CDR3: CASSSNPIPGQGPNGELFF
J: TRBJ2-1; size: NA; V: TRBV5-1; D: NA; DNA: TGCGCCAGCAGCTTGGAGGGGTGGGTTAATGAGCAGTTCTTC; CDR3: CASSLEGWVNEQFF
J: TRBJ1-1; size: NA; V: TRBV28; D: NA; DNA: TGTGCCAGCACTAAGCCAGGGGCCACGAACACTGAAGCTTTCTTT; CDR3: CASTKPGATNTEAFF
J: TRBJ2-2; size: NA; V: TRBV7-3; D: TRBD2; DNA: TGTGCCAGCAGCTCGCGGACTAGCGGGAGTATCGGGGAGCTGTTTTTT; CDR3: CASSSRTSGSIGELFF
J: TRBJ1-1; size: NA; V: TRBV9; D: TRBD1; DNA: TGTGCCAGCAGCGCCCGGGGGACAGAGGCTTTCTTT; CDR3: CASSARGTEAFF
J: TRBJ2-1; size: NA; V: TRBV19; D: TRBD2; DNA: TGTGCCAGTAGTATAGACGTAGCGGGGCGTCACAATGAGCAGTTCTTC; CDR3: CASSIDVAGRHNEQFF
J: TRBJ1-4; size: once; V: TRBV12-5; D: NA; DNA: TGTGCTAGTGGTTTGGGTAGGGGTAATGAAAAACTGTTTTTT; CDR3: CASGLGRGNEKLFF
J: TRBJ1-2; size: NA; V: TRBV3-1/TRBV3-2; D: NA; DNA: TGTGCCAGCAGCCAAGAAGAGACAGACTATGGCTACACCTTC; CDR3: CASSQEETDYGYTF
J: TRBJ1-6; size: NA; V: TRBV12-3/TRBV12-4; D: NA; DNA: TGTGCCAGCAGTTTAGGGCAGTCACCCCTCCACTTT; CDR3: CASSLGQSPLHF